This TCR beta chain was captured in a study of beta chain features in type 1 diabetes. Study-wide background: Cell yields, gender and age were similar in healthy donors and patients. Study-level results: Shortening that was moderate but significant affected the TCRB CDR3s of Type 1 diabetes patients in all four CD4+ subsets.

A single heparinised blood sample, averaging about 120 mL, was obtained per donor. Since all of the isolated RNA was reverse transcribed, expressed TCRB transcripts were what got sequenced. Produced via immunoSEQ multiplex PCR; TCRdb's table is partial and in-frame only. This sample has roughly 400,000 clones, with roughly 15% found just once. The trim removed 6 bases at V and 7 bases at J, leaving 8 bases unmatched. In germline, CDR1 is MDHEN, CDR2 SYDVKM. CDR3 length: 15 residues. This clone was observed a handful of times. Its antigen is not identified. The V and J genes are TRBV28 and TRBJ2-1; 11 bases are a match to TRBD2. This TCR derives from a woman in her late teens or twenties in good health. The sequenced material came from naive CD4+ T cells from blood. As DNA, the CDR3 is TGTGCCAGCAGGGAGGCACTAGCGGGAGCAAATGAGCAGTTCTTC. It specifies CASREALAGANEQFF.